Listed below are T cell receptor beta chains from one sample, sequenced in a study of beta chain features in type 1 diabetes. The data were produced by immunoSEQ multiplex PCR, yet TCRdb's version contains in-frame clones alone and is incomplete. The data contain about 710,000 clones, more than 12% of them singletons. The specimen sequenced was naive CD4+ T cells from blood. The origin of the receptors is a young man with type 1 diabetes. The CDR3 runs from the conserved cysteine through the conserved F or W. Fields, in order: J gene, V gene, CDR3 protein.

J gene: TRBJ1-2; V gene: TRBV30; CDR3 protein: CAWSVWYGYTF
J gene: TRBJ2-3; V gene: TRBV5-1; CDR3 protein: CASSLAGFPADTQYF
J gene: TRBJ2-7; V gene: TRBV6-5; CDR3 protein: CASSYSGTSSYEQYF
J gene: TRBJ1-2; V gene: TRBV14; CDR3 protein: CASSQGYGYTF
J gene: TRBJ1-5; V gene: TRBV30; CDR3 protein: CAWSVARDHSNQPQHF
J gene: TRBJ2-2; V gene: TRBV9; CDR3 protein: CASSPRTGGTGELFF
J gene: TRBJ2-3; V gene: TRBV28; CDR3 protein: CALRGDTDTQYF
J gene: TRBJ2-1; V gene: TRBV2; CDR3 protein: CASSGPTHNEQFF
J gene: TRBJ1-2; V gene: TRBV5-6; CDR3 protein: CASIRQGGGYTF
J gene: TRBJ2-6; V gene: TRBV13; CDR3 protein: CASSLGLGSPPGANVLTF
J gene: TRBJ2-1; V gene: TRBV2; CDR3 protein: CASSAGIYNEQFF
J gene: TRBJ2-2; V gene: TRBV2; CDR3 protein: CASSGQMNTGELFF
J gene: TRBJ2-5; V gene: TRBV5-1; CDR3 protein: CASSPGLAGGEETQYF
J gene: TRBJ1-2; V gene: TRBV28; CDR3 protein: CASSVTTGTDHYGYTF
J gene: TRBJ2-3; V gene: TRBV11-3; CDR3 protein: CASSRGGTDTQYF
J gene: TRBJ2-1; V gene: TRBV28; CDR3 protein: CASSKGGTSYNEQFF
J gene: TRBJ2-7; V gene: TRBV5-1; CDR3 protein: CASSLGQGAYEQYF
J gene: TRBJ1-4; V gene: TRBV30; CDR3 protein: CAWSRGVRSEKLFF
J gene: TRBJ2-1; V gene: TRBV9; CDR3 protein: CASSALEFQQFF
J gene: TRBJ1-1; V gene: TRBV28; CDR3 protein: CASILQGSGTEAFF
J gene: TRBJ2-1; V gene: TRBV7-9; CDR3 protein: CASSFPGNIYNEQFF
J gene: TRBJ2-1; V gene: TRBV2; CDR3 protein: CATVQDGVGYNEQFF
J gene: TRBJ2-2; V gene: TRBV7-3; CDR3 protein: CASSLEGTNTGELFF
J gene: TRBJ2-5; V gene: TRBV5-1; CDR3 protein: CASTLTGEETQYF
J gene: TRBJ2-5; V gene: TRBV29-1; CDR3 protein: CSVPFLAGTQYF
J gene: TRBJ2-7; V gene: TRBV25-1; CDR3 protein: CASSEQGGRRYEQYF
J gene: TRBJ2-7; V gene: TRBV29-1; CDR3 protein: CSVGGNTYEQYF
J gene: TRBJ2-5; V gene: TRBV18; CDR3 protein: CASSPPGTGGETQYF
J gene: TRBJ2-3; V gene: TRBV4-3; CDR3 protein: CASSQDPRGVTDTQYF